A selection of T cell receptor beta chains follows, all from one sample in a study of blood T cell repertoires in COVID-19. This table comes from immunoSEQ multiplex PCR, and its TCRdb copy is limited to in-frame clones, with some not included. The sample yields more than 200,000 clones, more than 70% seen once. The sequenced material came from peripheral blood. These receptors were collected from a man aged 35 to 55 with active or convalescent COVID-19. CDR3s leave out the opening cysteine and the closing phenylalanine or tryptophan.

CDR3: ASSQPPGDTQY; V: TRBV3-1/TRBV3-2; J: TRBJ2-3
CDR3: ASSSTGTGANEAF; V: TRBV6-5; J: TRBJ1-1
CDR3: ASSPTENEKLF; V: TRBV18; J: TRBJ1-4
CDR3: ASSHPADMNTEAF; V: TRBV3-1/TRBV3-2; J: TRBJ1-1
CDR3: ATSEDTGSGELF; V: TRBV24-1; J: TRBJ2-2
CDR3: ASSDPGSSNQPQH; V: TRBV6-1; J: TRBJ1-5
CDR3: ASSIASTDTQY; V: TRBV28; J: TRBJ2-3
CDR3: ASSYSGTEQ; V: TRBV6-5; J: TRBJ1-2
CDR3: AIGPYTGELF; V: TRBV10-3; J: TRBJ2-2
CDR3: ASSPMESRGTQY; V: TRBV18; J: TRBJ2-3
CDR3: AWNRREDQPQH; V: TRBV30; J: TRBJ1-5
CDR3: ASALEASTDTQY; V: TRBV11-2; J: TRBJ2-3
CDR3: ASSDRLAGVTDTQY; V: TRBV6-1; J: TRBJ2-3
CDR3: ASSGQGADEQY; V: TRBV12-3/TRBV12-4; J: TRBJ2-7
CDR3: SVEARTFNEQF; V: TRBV29-1; J: TRBJ2-1
CDR3: ASSRGTGAYEQY; V: TRBV3-1/TRBV3-2; J: TRBJ2-7
CDR3: ASKTGETQY; V: TRBV6-5; J: TRBJ2-5
CDR3: ASTSPGQGVAPLH; V: TRBV6-5; J: TRBJ1-6
CDR3: ASSLSRDQPQH; V: TRBV7-9; J: TRBJ1-5
CDR3: ASSLSPGFQDEQF; V: TRBV3-1/TRBV3-2; J: TRBJ2-1
CDR3: ASSMDKARTEAF; V: TRBV6-5; J: TRBJ1-1
CDR3: ASSQERRDRGNQPQH; V: TRBV3-1/TRBV3-2; J: TRBJ1-5
CDR3: ASSPQGASYGYT; V: TRBV28; J: TRBJ1-2
CDR3: AWSELYGYT; V: TRBV30; J: TRBJ1-2
CDR3: AIGRGNGYT; V: TRBV24-1; J: TRBJ1-2
CDR3: ASGLDRGRSPLH; V: TRBV4-3; J: TRBJ1-6
CDR3: ASSLRDRGTEAF; V: TRBV7-9; J: TRBJ1-1
CDR3: ASSNGQFNEQF; V: TRBV18; J: TRBJ2-1
CDR3: ASSQGFGGRETQY; V: TRBV4-3; J: TRBJ2-5
CDR3: ASSARVGSPLH; V: TRBV2; J: TRBJ1-6
CDR3: ATSDGLAGLQETQY; V: TRBV24-1; J: TRBJ2-5
CDR3: AIRKGTSNYEQY; V: TRBV10-3; J: TRBJ2-7
CDR3: ASSPASGSGYT; V: TRBV18; J: TRBJ1-2
CDR3: ASSLVGQGKYGYT; V: TRBV5-4; J: TRBJ1-2
CDR3: ASSPPQAGYGYT; V: TRBV18; J: TRBJ1-2
CDR3: ASSQNVAGANSGANVLT; V: TRBV5-1; J: TRBJ2-6
CDR3: AWSTPWGGSYGYT; V: TRBV30; J: TRBJ1-2
CDR3: ASSLAQGGTEAF; V: TRBV7-2; J: TRBJ1-1
CDR3: ASSLGQGVLSGNTIY; V: TRBV7-6; J: TRBJ1-3
CDR3: ATQVNTEAF; V: TRBV10-3; J: TRBJ1-1
CDR3: AWTTTGIYEQY; V: TRBV30; J: TRBJ2-7